This T cell receptor beta chain was observed in a study of CD8 T cells in ankylosing spondylitis. Study-level points and caveats: Ankylosing spondylitis blood appeared to be characterized by a TCR beta motif of about eight highly homologous variants.

This clonotype has a single count. Its matching antigen is unknown. Germline V gene sequence: CDR1 KGHDR, CDR2 SFDVKD. The germline V and J ends were trimmed by 4 bases and 3 bases, with 5 bases remaining between them. The CDR3 runs 12 residues. TCRdb processed the 5' RACE reads anew with MiXCR; each CDR3 protein has one entry. Among approximately 540,000 distinct CDR3 sequences listed, about 13% were seen once. The chain combines TRBV24-1 with TRBJ1-2; D is undetermined. Sequencing was done on a sample of blood, either unsorted or a sorted T cell fraction (not recorded which). The receptor was isolated from a male donor with ankylosing spondylitis. The CDR3 DNA reads as TGTGCCACCAGTGAAGACGACTATGGCTACACCTTC. This translates into CATSEDDYGYTF.